A selection of T cell receptor beta chains follows, all from one sample in a study of naive and memory T cell subsets. TCRdb independently ran MiXCR on the UMI-ligation and nested PCR reads; one entry per CDR3 protein. The table lists around 18,000 distinct CDR3 sequences, roughly 9% of them singletons. Sequencing input: central memory CD8+ T cells from blood. The source is a human donor in good health. Each CDR3 is given with its conserved first and last residue. The order of the fields is clone size, V gene, CDR3 length, J gene, D gene, CDR3 protein, CDR3 DNA. D genes are given only for firm matches. Expanded clones are given a class, and other clones once, few, many or no size at all.

medium-sized	TRBV12-5	16	TRBJ1-5	NA	CASGLVQYGANQPQHF	TGTGCTAGTGGTTTGGTACAGTACGGTGCTAATCAGCCCCAGCATTTT
NA	TRBV27	13	TRBJ2-1	NA	CASSLQGYNEQFF	TGTGCCAGCAGTTTACAGGGTTACAATGAGCAGTTCTTC
NA	TRBV6-5	16	TRBJ2-2	NA	CASRVSTGSNTGELFF	TGTGCCAGCAGGGTCTCCACAGGGTCGAACACCGGGGAGCTGTTTTTT
many	TRBV6-4	15	TRBJ2-1	NA	CASSDSADLGNEQFF	TGTGCCAGCAGTGACTCGGCGGACCTGGGGAATGAGCAGTTCTTC
NA	TRBV7-9	15	TRBJ2-5	NA	CASSQEVEVQETQYF	TGTGCCAGCAGCCAAGAAGTAGAGGTCCAAGAGACCCAGTACTTC
NA	TRBV12-3/TRBV12-4	13	TRBJ1-1	NA	CASPADSNTEAFF	TGTGCCAGCCCGGCGGACAGCAACACTGAAGCTTTCTTT
many	TRBV7-9	17	TRBJ2-1	NA	CASWGRLADPSYNEQFF	TGTGCCAGCTGGGGCCGGTTAGCGGATCCCTCCTACAATGAGCAGTTCTTC
medium-sized	TRBV18	14	TRBJ1-1	NA	CASSKGGVSTEAFF	TGTGCCAGCTCAAAGGGGGGTGTTAGCACTGAAGCTTTCTTT
many	TRBV6-1	13	TRBJ2-1	NA	CASSEIETALRFF	TGTGCCAGCAGTGAAATCGAAACGGCCTTGCGGTTCTTC
few	TRBV7-9	13	TRBJ1-1	NA	CASSLVGLSEAFF	TGTGCCAGCAGCTTAGTGGGGCTCTCTGAAGCTTTCTTT
many	TRBV3-1	15	TRBJ2-3	TRBD1	CASSQGTGETDTQYF	TGTGCCAGCAGCCAAGGGACAGGGGAGACAGATACGCAGTATTTT